The source of this T cell receptor (beta chain) is a study of blood T cell repertoires in COVID-19. Study-level background: COVID-19 samples from acute and convalescent phases originated in the United States, Italy and Spain. T cells, B-cell-depleted T cells, or PBMCs supplied cDNA or gDNA.

The method was immunoSEQ multiplex PCR; TCRdb's version includes in-frame clones alone and lacks a portion of them. This sample has roughly 250,000 clones, with about nine tenths found just once. There are 16 residues in the CDR3. The ends lost 7 bases at V and 3 bases at J; junction bases unmatched: 16. Germline V lookup: CDR1 SQVTM, CDR2 ANQGSEA. Specimen: PBMCs or T cells enriched from blood (not recorded which). This chain connects TRBV29-1 to TRBJ2-3, with 7 bases fitting TRBD1. The source is a human donor in a cohort exposed to, infected with or recovered from COVID-19 (not recorded which). The donor label of this sample is uncertain. CDR3 nucleotide sequence: TGCAGCGCCATACAACCGACAGGGCATGGGACAGATACGCAGTATTTT. The encoded protein is CSAIQPTGHGTDTQYF.